Presented here are 15 T cell receptor beta chains from one specimen sequenced in a study of tumor-infiltrating lymphocytes in primary liver carcinoma. TCR beta cDNA was made from 400 to 600 ng total RNA with a constant-region primer. It was through three nested multiplex PCR rounds of slightly modified ARM-PCR that TCR beta libraries arose. The first two PCR rounds used TRBV1-TRBV30 forward primers with a C-beta reverse primer, roughly 10 cycles each. A single record per CDR3 protein comes from TCRdb applying MiXCR to the multiplex PCR reads. The table lists 300,000 to 400,000 distinct CDR3 sequences, approximately 65% of them singletons. The authors took blood RNA from unsorted whole blood and also extracted germline DNA. Sequencing was carried out using peripheral blood. The origin of the receptors is a man aged 35-49 years with primary liver carcinoma and hepatitis B virus infection.

The chain recombines TRBV11-2 with TRBJ1-5; no clear D. This CDR3 has 13 amino acids. In germline, CDR1 is SGHAT, CDR2 FQNNGV. V gave up 7 bases and J gave up 10 bases, with 17 bases separating them. CDR3: CASTWNNVNPQHF. CDR3 in DNA: TGTGCCAGCACCTGGAATAACGTGAATCCCCAGCATTTT.

Note on this clonotype: A much more abundant neighbour one base away suggests this may be a read error. The chain carries TRBV6-9 and TRBJ2-5, with 11 nucleotides matching TRBD2. This CDR3 comprises 16 residues. After removal of 7 bases from V and 1 base from J, the junction contained 8 bases not matched to a gene. The V gene's germline CDR1 is MNHGY and CDR2 SVAAGI. The CDR3 DNA reads TGTGCCAGCAATTCGTTGACTAGCGGGGTCCAAGAGACCCAGTACTTC. It codes for CASNSLTSGVQETQYF.

This clonotype has a count of ten or more. This chain's CDR3 is CASSTHGGARRDTQYF. CDR3 bases: TGTGCCAGCAGTACCCACGGGGGGGCGCGGAGGGATACGCAGTATTTT. This rearrangement joins TRBV28 to TRBJ2-3; 8 nucleotides match TRBD2. Germline V gene data show CDR1 as MDHEN and CDR2 as SYDVKM. This CDR3 is 16 amino acids long. Trimming at V came to 5 bases and at J to 6 bases, leaving 13 bases not matched to a gene.

In this sample, this clonotype turned up many times. J is TRBJ2-1 and V is TRBV6-5; TRBD2 might be the D (5 bases). This CDR3 is built from 15 residues. The V end lost 4 bases, the J end lost 2 bases, and 12 bases lay between the germline ends. Germline CDR1 is MNHEY and CDR2 is SVGAGI. As DNA, the CDR3 is TGTGCCAGCAGTTTAAGCGGTTCGACCTACAATGAGCAGTTCTTC. Translated, it gives CASSLSGSTYNEQFF.

This clonotype occurred once. The junction differs from germline at one of its ends, possibly a read error. The CDR3 is CASNDLERGLTGELF. As DNA, the CDR3 is TGCGCCAGCAACGATCTGGAAAGGGGGTTAACCGGGGAGCTGTTT. The chain recombines TRBV4-1 with TRBJ2-2; tentative D call: TRBD1 (6 bases). The length of the CDR3 is 15 residues. CDR1 and CDR2 (germline): MGHRA, YSYEKL.

About this clonotype: At one of its ends the junction is not consistent with the germline gene, which may arise from a read error. V gene TRBV11-2 combines with J gene TRBJ2-7; tentatively, D is TRBD2 (5 bases). CDR3 length equals 15 residues. The germline V gene encodes CDR1 SGHAT and CDR2 FQNNGV. The CDR3 sequence: CASSLVDGDAYEQYF. The DNA of the CDR3 is TGTGCCAGCAGCTTGGTCGACGGGGATGCCTACGAGCAATACTTC. The whole variable domain, filled in from reference TRBV11-2 and TRBJ2-7, reads EAGVAQSPRYKIIEKRQSVAFWCNPISGHATLYWYQQILGQGPKLLIQFQNNGVVDDSQLPKDRFSAERLKGVDSTLKIQPAKLEDSAVYLCASSLVDGDAYEQYFGPGTRLTVT.

This clonotype was recorded only once. The CDR3 bases are TGTGCCAGCAGTTACTTCAGGGGGAAGGACACTGAAGCTTTCTTT. As protein: CASSYFRGKDTEAFF. The rearrangement joins TRBV6-2 or TRBV6-3 to TRBJ1-1, with 7 nucleotides matching TRBD1. There are 15 residues in the CDR3. CDR1 and CDR2 (germline): MNHEY, SVGEGT. V dropped 1 base and J dropped 3; count of bases not matched to a gene: 5.

This rearrangement joins TRBV6-5 to TRBJ1-1; D may be TRBD1 (6 bases). The CDR3 length is 15 residues. The V gene lost 2 bases and the J gene lost 0 bases, with 10 bases spanning the gap. Germline V CDR1 and CDR2: MNHEY, SVGAGI. The CDR3 DNA reads TGTGCCAGCAGTTACCAGGGGCGGATGAACACTGAAGCTTTCTTT. Translation: CASSYQGRMNTEAFF.

This clonotype was recorded many times. The gene calls are TRBV6-5 and TRBJ2-7; tentative D call: TRBD2 (6 bases). Deletions cut 7 bases from V and 4 bases from J, with 20 bases between. Per germline, CDR1 MNHEY and CDR2 SVGAGI. The CDR3 sequence is 15 residues long. CDR3 sequence (DNA): TGTGCCAGCACTCCCCCGGGGGAGGCTAAATACGAGCAGTACTTC. Its translation is CASTPPGEAKYEQYF.

As concerns this clonotype: A single base separates this from a much larger clone, so it may be a read error. The CDR3 does not end in the conserved phenylalanine or tryptophan, so this is likely a read error. This chain links TRBV6-6 with TRBJ2-6, with D unresolved. CDR1 and CDR2 (germline): MNHNY, SVGAGI (reference sequence). CDR3 length equals 13 residues. V was clipped by 11 bases and J by 4 bases, with 12 bases between them. The chain's CDR3 is CAATTPGANVLTL. CDR3 DNA: TGTGCCGCCACAACCCCGGGGGCCAACGTCCTGACTCTC.

On this clonotype itself: This sequence may be a read error, since a much larger clone differs from it by one base. The gene calls are TRBV4-1 and TRBJ2-3, with a possible D match to TRBD1 (6 bases). The germline V gene has CDR1 MGHRA and CDR2 YSYEKL. There are 15 residues in the CDR3. Trimming took 4 bases from V and 4 from J, leaving 15 bases between them. CDR3 sequence: CASSPLLGAADTQYF. CDR3 DNA: TGCGCCAGCAGCCCCCTATTGGGGGCGGCAGATACGCAGTATTTT.

This clonotype was seen once. Compared with germline, one end of the junction differs, possibly owing to a read error. This chain links TRBV7-9 with TRBJ2-3; 7 bases agree with TRBD1. CDR1 is SEHNR, CDR2 FQNEAQ, per germline (reference sequence). The CDR3 is 15 amino acids. The CDR3, as DNA: TGTGCCAGCGGCTTCGGGGACAGTCCCACAGATACGCAGTATTTT. Protein product: CASGFGDSPTDTQYF.

This clonotype was observed at least ten times. The chain is built from TRBV29-1 and TRBJ2-4; D perhaps matches TRBD1 (5 bases). The CDR3 runs to 16 residues. V dropped 3 bases and J dropped 7 bases, with 22 bases sitting between them. In germline, CDR1 is SQVTM, CDR2 ANQGSEA. The CDR3 bases are TGCAGCGTTGAGCCCCTTAAAGTGGGGCTAGGGAACATTCAGTACTTC. Translated: CSVEPLKVGLGNIQYF.

This clonotype came up a few times. This chain links TRBV5-1 with TRBJ2-7; 11 positions match TRBD1. V lost 4 bases and J lost 3; bases outside the gene matches: 12. The CDR3 spans 17 residues. Per the germline V gene, CDR1 is SGHRS and CDR2 is YFSETQ. DNA for the CDR3: TGCGCCAGCAGCCTATATTTCCGGGACAGGGGGGACTACGAGCAGTACTTC. Its translation is CASSLYFRDRGDYEQYF.

This clonotype was recorded only once. A much bigger clone sits one base away, suggesting this may be a read error. The chain employs TRBV6-1 and TRBJ1-1; D is unresolved. Germline values: CDR1 MNHNS, CDR2 SASEGT. CDR3 size: 14 residues. Trimming shortened V by 1 base and J by 1 base, and 7 bases separated the two germline ends. CDR3 nucleotides: TGTGCCAGCAGTGAAGTGCAGTGGAACACTGAAGCTTTCTTT. Protein product: CASSEVQWNTEAFF.